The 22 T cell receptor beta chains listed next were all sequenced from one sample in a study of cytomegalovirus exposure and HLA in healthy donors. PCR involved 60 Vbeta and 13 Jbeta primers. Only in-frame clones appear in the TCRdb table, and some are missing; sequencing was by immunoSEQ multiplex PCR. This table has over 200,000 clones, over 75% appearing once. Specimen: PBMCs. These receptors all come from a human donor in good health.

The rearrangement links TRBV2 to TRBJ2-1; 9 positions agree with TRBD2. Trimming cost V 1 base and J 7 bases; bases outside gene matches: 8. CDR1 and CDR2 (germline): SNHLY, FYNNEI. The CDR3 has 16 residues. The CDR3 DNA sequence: TGTGCCAGCAGTGAAGTAGGTAGCGGGAGTGGTAATGAGCAGTTCTTC. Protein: CASSEVGSGSGNEQFF.

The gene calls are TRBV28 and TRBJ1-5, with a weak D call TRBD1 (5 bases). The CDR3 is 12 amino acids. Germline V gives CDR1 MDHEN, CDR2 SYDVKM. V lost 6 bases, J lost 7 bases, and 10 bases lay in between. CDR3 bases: TGTGCCAGCAGCCAGGGCCCGCAGCCCCAGCATTTT. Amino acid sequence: CASSQGPQPQHF.

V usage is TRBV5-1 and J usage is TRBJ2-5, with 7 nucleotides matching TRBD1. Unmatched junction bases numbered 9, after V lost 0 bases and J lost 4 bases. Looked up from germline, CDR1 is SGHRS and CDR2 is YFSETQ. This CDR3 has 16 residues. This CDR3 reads CASSLEGGRSGETQYF. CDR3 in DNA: TGCGCCAGCAGCTTGGAAGGGGGCCGGTCAGGAGAGACCCAGTACTTC. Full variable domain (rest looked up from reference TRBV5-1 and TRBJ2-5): KAGVTQTPRYLIKTRGQQVTLSCSPISGHRSVSWYQQTPGQGLQFLFEYFSETQRNKGNFPGRFSGRQFSNSRSEMNVSTLELGDSALYLCASSLEGGRSGETQYFGPGTRLLVL.

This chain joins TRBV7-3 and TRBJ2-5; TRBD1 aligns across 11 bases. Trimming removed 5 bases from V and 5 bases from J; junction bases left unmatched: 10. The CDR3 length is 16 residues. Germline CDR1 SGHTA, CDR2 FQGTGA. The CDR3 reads CASSPRRTGGAETQYF. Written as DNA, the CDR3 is TGTGCCAGCAGCCCTCGTCGGACAGGGGGCGCGGAGACCCAGTACTTC.

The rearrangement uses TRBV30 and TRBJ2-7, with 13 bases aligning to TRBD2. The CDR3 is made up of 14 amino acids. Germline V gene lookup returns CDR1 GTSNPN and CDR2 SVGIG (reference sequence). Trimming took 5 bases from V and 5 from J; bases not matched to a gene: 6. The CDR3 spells CAWGRTSGRDEQYF. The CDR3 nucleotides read TGTGCCTGGGGCCGGACTAGCGGGAGAGACGAGCAGTACTTC.

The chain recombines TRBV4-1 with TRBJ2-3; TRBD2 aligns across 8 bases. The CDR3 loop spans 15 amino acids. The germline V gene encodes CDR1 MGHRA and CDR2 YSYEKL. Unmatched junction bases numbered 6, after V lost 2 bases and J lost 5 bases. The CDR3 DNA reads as TGCGCCAGCAGCCAAATAAGCGGGAGTAAAGATACGCAGTATTTT. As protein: CASSQISGSKDTQYF.

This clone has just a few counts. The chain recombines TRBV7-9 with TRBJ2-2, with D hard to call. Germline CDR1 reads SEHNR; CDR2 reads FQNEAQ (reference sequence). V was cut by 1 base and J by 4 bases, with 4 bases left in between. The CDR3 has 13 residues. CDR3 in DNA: TGTGCCAGCAGCTTAGTATCCACCGGGGAGCTGTTTTTT. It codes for CASSLVSTGELFF.

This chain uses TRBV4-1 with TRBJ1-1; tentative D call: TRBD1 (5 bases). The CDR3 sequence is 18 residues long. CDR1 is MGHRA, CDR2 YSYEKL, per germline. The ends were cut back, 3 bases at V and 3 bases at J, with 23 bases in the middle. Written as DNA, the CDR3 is TGCGCCAGCAGCCACCTATCACAACCGGCGGGGGGAGACACTGAAGCTTTCTTT. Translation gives CASSHLSQPAGGDTEAFF.

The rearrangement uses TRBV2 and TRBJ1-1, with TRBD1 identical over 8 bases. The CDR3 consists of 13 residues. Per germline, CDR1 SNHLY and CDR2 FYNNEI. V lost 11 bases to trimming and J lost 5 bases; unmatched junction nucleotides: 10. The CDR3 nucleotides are TGTGCCGGACAGGGCGATGCAATGACTGAAGCTTTCTTT. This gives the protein CAGQGDAMTEAFF.

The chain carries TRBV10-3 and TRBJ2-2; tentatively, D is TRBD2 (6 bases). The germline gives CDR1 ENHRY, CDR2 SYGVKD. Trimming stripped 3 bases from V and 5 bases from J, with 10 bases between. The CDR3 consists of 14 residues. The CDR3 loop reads CAISDPRGTGELFF. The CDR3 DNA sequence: TGTGCCATCAGTGATCCCCGGGGGACCGGGGAGCTGTTTTTT.

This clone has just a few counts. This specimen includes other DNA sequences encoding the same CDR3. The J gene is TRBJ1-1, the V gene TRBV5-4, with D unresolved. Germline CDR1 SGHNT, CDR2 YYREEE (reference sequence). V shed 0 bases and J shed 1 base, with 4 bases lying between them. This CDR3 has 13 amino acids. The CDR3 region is CASSLGGNTEAFF. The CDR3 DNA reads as TGTGCCAGCAGCTTGGGAGGGAACACTGAAGCTTTCTTT.

The CDR3 sequence: CASSDERPSYEQYF. CDR3 nucleotides: TGCGCCAGCAGTGATGAGCGGCCCTCCTACGAGCAGTACTTC. The chain has TRBV10-2 and TRBJ2-7; D is possibly TRBD2 (5 bases). CDR1 and CDR2 from the germline V gene are WSHSY and SAAADI. This CDR3 is 14 amino acids long. V was cut by 3 bases and J by 0 bases, with 9 bases left in between.

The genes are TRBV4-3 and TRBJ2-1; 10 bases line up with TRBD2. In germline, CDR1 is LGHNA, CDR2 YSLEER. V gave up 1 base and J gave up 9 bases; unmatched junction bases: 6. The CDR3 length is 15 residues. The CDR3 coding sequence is TGCGCCAGCAGCCAAGGGACTAGCGGCTTGGTTGAGCAGTTCTTC. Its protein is CASSQGTSGLVEQFF.

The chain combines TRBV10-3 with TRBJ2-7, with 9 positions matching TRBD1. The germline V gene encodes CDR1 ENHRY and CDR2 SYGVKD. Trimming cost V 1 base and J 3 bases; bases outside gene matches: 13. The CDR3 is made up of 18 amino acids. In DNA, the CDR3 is TGTGCCATCAGTGAGTACGGGGGTACCGGGACAGGGAACTACGAGCAGTACTTC. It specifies CAISEYGGTGTGNYEQYF.

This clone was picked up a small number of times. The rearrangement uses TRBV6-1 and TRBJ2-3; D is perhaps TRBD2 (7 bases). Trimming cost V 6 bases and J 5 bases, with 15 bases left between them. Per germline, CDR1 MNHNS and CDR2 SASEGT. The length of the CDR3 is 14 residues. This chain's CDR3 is CASSGGLRGDTQYF. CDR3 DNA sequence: TGTGCCAGCAGCGGGGGGCTTAGGGGAGATACGCAGTATTTT.

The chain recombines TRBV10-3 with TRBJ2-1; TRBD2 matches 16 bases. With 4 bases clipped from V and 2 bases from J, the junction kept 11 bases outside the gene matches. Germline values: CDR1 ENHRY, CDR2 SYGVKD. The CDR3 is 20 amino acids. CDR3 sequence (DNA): TGTGCCATCAGTGCCGAACCCGGGACTAGCGGGAGGGCTGCCTACAATGAGCAGTTCTTC. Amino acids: CAISAEPGTSGRAAYNEQFF.

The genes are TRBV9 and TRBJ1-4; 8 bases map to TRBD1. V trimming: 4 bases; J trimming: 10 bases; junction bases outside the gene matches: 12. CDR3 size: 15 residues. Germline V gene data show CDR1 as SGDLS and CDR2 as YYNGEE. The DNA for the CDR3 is TGTGCCAGCAGCCCCTTGGGACAGGTTCCAGCAAAACTGTTTTTT. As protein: CASSPLGQVPAKLFF.

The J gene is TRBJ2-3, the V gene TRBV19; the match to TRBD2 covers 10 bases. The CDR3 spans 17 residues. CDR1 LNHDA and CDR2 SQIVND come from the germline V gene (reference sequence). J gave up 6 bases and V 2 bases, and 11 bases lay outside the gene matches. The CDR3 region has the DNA TGTGCCAGTAGTATATTAGCTAGCGGGAGACGTGGGGATACGCAGTATTTT. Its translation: CASSILASGRRGDTQYF.

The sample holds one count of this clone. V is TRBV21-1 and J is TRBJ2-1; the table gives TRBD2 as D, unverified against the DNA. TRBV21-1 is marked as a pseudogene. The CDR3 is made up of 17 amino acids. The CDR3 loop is CASSKVGLAGAHNEQFF. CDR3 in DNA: TGTGCCAGCAGCAAAGTAGGTCTAGCGGGAGCCCACAATGAGCAGTTCTTC.

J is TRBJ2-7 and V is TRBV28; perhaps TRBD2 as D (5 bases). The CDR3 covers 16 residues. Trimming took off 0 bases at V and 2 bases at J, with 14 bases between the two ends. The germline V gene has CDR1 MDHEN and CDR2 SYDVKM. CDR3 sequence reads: CASSLWTSGFTYEQYF. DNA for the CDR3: TGTGCCAGCAGTTTATGGACCAGCGGCTTTACCTACGAGCAGTACTTC.

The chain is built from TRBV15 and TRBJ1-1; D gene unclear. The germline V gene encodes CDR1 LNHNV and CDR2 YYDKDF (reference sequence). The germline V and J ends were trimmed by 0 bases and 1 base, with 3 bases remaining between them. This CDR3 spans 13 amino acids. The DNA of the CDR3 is TGTGCCACCAGCAGAGAGAGGAACACTGAAGCTTTCTTT. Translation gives CATSRERNTEAFF.

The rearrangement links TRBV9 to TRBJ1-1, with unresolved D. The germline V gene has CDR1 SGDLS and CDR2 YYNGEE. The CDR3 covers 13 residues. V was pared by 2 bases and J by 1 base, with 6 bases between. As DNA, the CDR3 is TGTGCCAGCAGCGTCCAGTCGAACACTGAAGCTTTCTTT. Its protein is CASSVQSNTEAFF.